This T cell receptor beta chain comes out of a study of T cells after yellow fever vaccination. Across the whole study: Low-cell-number fractions underwent preparation using SMART-Seq v4 Ultra Low Input.

Comment on this clonotype: Its target is not known.

TCRdb called the 5' RACE reads again in MiXCR, with one record for every CDR3 protein. The sample shows about 99,000 distinct CDR3 sequences, about 6% of them seen only once. Study-wide results and limits: Most primary-vaccination clones recurred post-booster (roughly 96% CD4, more than 85% CD8). Any FACS-sorted repertoire could hold abundant clonotypes that contaminate it from the bulk population.

The specimen was CD8+ T cells sorted from PBMCs, collected 10 days after the yellow fever booster vaccination. This sequence was found in a man between 18 and 35 years old who received the YFV17D yellow fever vaccine.

DNA for the CDR3: TGTGCCAGCAGCTTAGCCGTCCCGGGGACCCAGTACTTC. Translation: CASSLAVPGTQYF. The chain couples TRBV7-6 to TRBJ2-5; D not resolved. CDR1 is SGHVS, CDR2 FNYEAQ, per germline. Between the trimmed V and J ends, which lost 0 bases and 7 bases, there was a span of 9 bases. CDR3 size: 13 residues.